The 13 T cell receptor beta chains presented below share a single source sample, sequenced in a study of blood T cell repertoires in COVID-19. TCRdb's table, derived via immunoSEQ multiplex PCR, lists solely in-frame clones and lacks some. The table has roughly 86,000 clones, around 92% seen once; the top ten hold 1.9%. The sequencing input was peripheral blood. These receptors were taken from a woman aged 45 to 65 in a cohort sampled during active COVID-19.

This chain joins TRBV19 and TRBJ2-1; weak D call: TRBD2 (5 bases). Trimming took off 1 base at V and 12 bases at J, with 13 bases between the two ends. CDR1 LNHDA and CDR2 SQIVND come from the germline V gene (reference sequence). The length of the CDR3 is 13 residues. The CDR3 protein is CASSIGPPRGQFF. CDR3 coding DNA: TGTGCCAGTAGTATAGGCCCTCCCCGGGGGCAGTTCTTC.

The chain employs TRBV9 and TRBJ1-2; D is unresolved. There are 14 residues in the CDR3. V lost 4 bases and J lost 6, with 16 bases in between. Germline CDR1 SGDLS, CDR2 YYNGEE. Written as DNA, the CDR3 is TGTGCCAGCAGCCCGACGGTGGGCTGGCATGGCTACACCTTC. Protein sequence: CASSPTVGWHGYTF.

On this clone itself: The germline gene is not matched at one end of the junction; a read error may be the cause. CDR3 in DNA: TGTGCCAGCAGCCAAGGTCGGACAGGGCCTAAGGAAAAACTGTTTTTT. Translated, it gives CASSQGRTGPKEKLFF. The chain recombines TRBV3-1 (or the pseudogene TRBV3-2) with TRBJ1-4; 8 bases match TRBD1. CDR3 size: 16 residues. CDR1 LGHDT and CDR2 YNNKEL come from the germline V gene (reference sequence).

The rearrangement links TRBV19 to TRBJ2-1; 12 bases are shared with TRBD2. This CDR3 region has 16 residues. CDR1 is LNHDA and CDR2 is SQIVND in the germline V gene (reference sequence). Losses at the gene ends were 5 bases for V and 8 bases for J; bases not matched to a gene: 10. The CDR3 protein is CASSPPLAGGPYEQFF. Here the CDR3 DNA reads TGTGCCAGTAGTCCCCCGCTAGCGGGGGGGCCATATGAGCAGTTCTTC.

The chain recombines TRBV10-3 with TRBJ2-1; 8 bases map to TRBD1. This CDR3 is 14 amino acids long. Germline CDR1 ENHRY, CDR2 SYGVKD. Trimming cost V 8 bases and J 8 bases; bases outside gene matches: 11. The CDR3 DNA reads TGTGCCATCCAGCCCTCAGGGGGCGTCTATGAGCAGTTCTTC. It translates to CAIQPSGGVYEQFF.

This sequence joins TRBV7-2 and TRBJ2-7; a possible D gene is TRBD1 (5 bases). The CDR3 runs 14 residues. Between the trimmed V and J ends, which lost 0 bases and 2 bases, there was a span of 8 bases. Germline-derived CDR1 and CDR2 are SGHTA and FQGNSA. CDR3 loop: CASSLAHRTYEQYF. In nucleotides, the CDR3 is TGTGCCAGCAGCTTAGCGCACAGGACCTACGAGCAGTACTTC.

The chain links TRBV4-1 to TRBJ2-1; TRBD1 is a possible D gene (6 bases). V lost 3 bases to trimming and J lost 6 bases, with 9 bases between them. The CDR3 runs to 13 residues. Germline loops: CDR1 MGHRA, CDR2 YSYEKL. The CDR3 DNA reads as TGCGCCAGCAGCCAGAACAGGGCCAATGAGCAGTTCTTC. This codes for CASSQNRANEQFF.

On this clone: At one end the junction does not follow the germline gene, possibly because of a read error. The V gene is TRBV10-3, the J gene TRBJ1-3; 9 bases are shared with TRBD1. The CDR3 runs to 13 residues. Germline CDR1 reads ENHRY; CDR2 reads SYGVKD. CDR3 protein: CAISESRGQGTKF. The CDR3 DNA sequence: TGTGCCATCAGTGAGTCGAGGGGACAGGGAACCAAATTT.

This chain uses TRBV28 with TRBJ1-2; 8 bases map to TRBD1. The V segment lost 10 bases and the J segment 5 bases; nucleotides outside the gene matches: 12. The CDR3 extends over 14 amino acids. Germline V lookup: CDR1 MDHEN, CDR2 SYDVKM. The chain's CDR3 is CATRSGTGSYGYTF. The CDR3 coding sequence is TGTGCCACCCGATCCGGGACAGGCTCGTATGGCTACACCTTC.

This chain links TRBV7-9 with TRBJ2-3; no clear D gene. CDR1 is SEHNR, CDR2 FQNEAQ, per germline (reference sequence). This CDR3 region has 14 residues. Deletions cut 1 base from V and 0 bases from J, with 5 bases between. The CDR3 is CASSLVTSTDTQYF. The CDR3 DNA reads TGTGCCAGCAGCTTAGTAACTAGCACAGATACGCAGTATTTT.

V is TRBV27 and J is TRBJ2-6, with 8 bases that match TRBD1. V was pared by 6 bases and J by 0 bases, with 16 bases of the junction left unmatched. The germline gives CDR1 MNHEY, CDR2 SMNVEV (reference sequence). CDR3 length: 20 amino acids. The CDR3, as DNA: TGTGCCAGCAGCCGAGAAGGATGGACAGGGTCCGCCTCTGGGGCCAACGTCCTGACTTTC. Translating gives CASSREGWTGSASGANVLTF.

This chain links TRBV5-4 with TRBJ2-1; D is possibly TRBD2 (5 bases). Trimming pared 2 bases from V and 2 bases from J, leaving 11 bases between. This CDR3 has 15 amino acids. From germline, CDR1 is SGHNT and CDR2 YYREEE (reference sequence). CDR3 in amino acids: CASSLGLAPYNEQFF. Here the CDR3 DNA reads TGTGCCAGCAGCTTAGGGCTAGCTCCCTACAATGAGCAGTTCTTC.

The chain couples TRBV7-8 to TRBJ2-1; 9 nucleotides agree with TRBD1. Germline V gene sequence: CDR1 SGHVS, CDR2 FQNEAQ. There are 15 residues in the CDR3. V lost 4 bases, J lost 4 bases, and 5 bases stayed unmatched. CDR3 sequence (DNA): TGTGCCAGCAGCTCCGGGACAGGGCCGTACAATGAGCAGTTCTTC. This gives the protein CASSSGTGPYNEQFF. Full variable domain (rest looked up from reference TRBV7-8 and TRBJ2-1): GAGVSQSPRYKVAKRGQDVALRCDPISGHVSLFWYQQALGQGPEFLTYFQNEAQLDKSGLPSDRFFAERPEGSVSTLKIQRTQQEDSAVYLCASSSGTGPYNEQFFGPGTRLTVL.